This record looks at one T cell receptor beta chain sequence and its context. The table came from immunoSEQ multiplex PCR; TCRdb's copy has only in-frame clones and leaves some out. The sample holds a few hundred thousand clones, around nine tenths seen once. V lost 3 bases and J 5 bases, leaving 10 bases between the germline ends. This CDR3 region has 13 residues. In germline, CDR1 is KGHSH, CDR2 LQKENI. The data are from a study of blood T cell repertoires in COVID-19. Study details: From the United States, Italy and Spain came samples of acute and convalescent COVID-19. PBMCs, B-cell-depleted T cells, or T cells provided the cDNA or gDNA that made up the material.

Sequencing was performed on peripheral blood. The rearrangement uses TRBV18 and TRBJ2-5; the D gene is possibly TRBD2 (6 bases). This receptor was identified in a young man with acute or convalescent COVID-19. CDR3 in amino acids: CASSPRGRETQYF. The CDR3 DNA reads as TGTGCCAGCTCACCGCGGGGTCGGGAGACCCAGTACTTC.